The 28 T cell receptor delta chains presented below share a single source sample, sequenced in a study of gamma-delta chains in newborns, infants, children. TCRdb reran clone calling via CATT on the reads. The sample has roughly 15,000 delta-chain clones; 7.3% are singletons. The sample consisted of blood. The receptor set was obtained from a child who was a newborn, infant or young child, either healthy, febrile or measles-vaccinated (not recorded which).

This clone has more than one count but fewer than ten. At one end, the junction sequence differs from germline, possibly due to a read error. V gene TRDV2 combines with J gene TRDJ3, with 8 bases matching TRDD3. CDR1 and CDR2 (germline): GEAIGNYY, EKD. The CDR3 covers 19 residues. The CDR3 DNA follows: TGTGCCTGTGGCACCGTTAGGGGATACAGCTCCTGGGACACCCGACAGATGTTTTTC. It yields the protein CACGTVRGYSSWDTRQMFF.

As concerns this clone: The TCRdb record carries a much larger clone's protein, which differs from this DNA's translation at residue 3; a read error is the likely cause, and the protein listed here is the DNA translation. The J gene is TRDJ2, the V gene TRDV2; TRDD3 matches at 12 bases. The CDR3 has 17 amino acids. CDR1 and CDR2 from the germline V gene are GEAIGNYY and EKD. CDR3 DNA: TGTGCCCGTGACGTACTGGGGGATACTTTTTTGACAGCACAACTCTTCTTT. Its translation is CARDVLGDTFLTAQLFF.

The chain couples TRDV2 to TRDJ3, with 12 bases matching TRDD3. CDR3 size: 20 residues. V gave up 1 base and J gave up 0 bases; unmatched junction bases: 6. The germline gives CDR1 GEAIGNYY, CDR2 EKD. The CDR3, as DNA: TGTGCCTGTGACACTCGGCTGGGGGATACGATCTCCTGGGACACCCGACAGATGTTTTTC. This gives the protein CACDTRLGDTISWDTRQMFF.

Worth noting for this clone: TCRdb lists the protein of a much larger clone for this DNA, which differs at residue 6, so this is likely a read error; the protein given here is translated from the DNA itself. The V gene is TRDV2, the J gene TRDJ3; 7 nucleotides align to TRDD3. Germline V lookup: CDR1 GEAIGNYY, CDR2 EKD. Germline trimming cut 0 bases from V and 0 bases from J; bases unmatched to any gene: 4. The CDR3 contains 18 residues. The CDR3 loop is CACDTEWGSSWDTRQMFF. The CDR3 DNA sequence: TGTGCCTGTGACACCGAGTGGGGGAGCTCCTGGGACACCCGACAGATGTTTTTC.

This clone has just a few counts. The chain combines TRDV2 with TRDJ3; D is perhaps TRDD3 (6 bases). The CDR3 totals 19 residues. Germline assignment: CDR1 GEAIGNYY and CDR2 EKD. Between the trimmed V and J ends, which lost 3 bases and 0 bases, there was a span of 17 bases. CDR3 DNA: TGTGCCTGTGACGCTTATGGGGGCCCAAGCTCCTGGGACACCCGACAGATGTTTTTC. Encoded protein: CACDAYGGPSSWDTRQMFF.

This clone came up many times. A much larger clone lies a single base off, so this may be a read error. Other DNA variants within this sample encode the same CDR3. V and J are TRDV2 and TRDJ3; 8 bases line up with TRDD3. The CDR3 covers 18 residues. CDR1 GEAIGNYY and CDR2 EKD come from the germline V gene. V trimming: 3 bases; J trimming: 0 bases; junction bases outside the gene matches: 6. The CDR3 protein is CACDLLGASSWDTRQMFF. The CDR3 DNA reads as TGTGCCTGTGACTTACTGGGGGCCAGCTCCTGGGACACCCGACAGATGTTTTTC.

This clone qualifies as medium-sized. This same CDR3 is encoded by further DNA sequences in the sample. The chain has TRDV2 and TRDJ3; 9 bases fit TRDD3. V lost 0 bases, J lost 4 bases, and 3 bases stayed unmatched. Germline CDR1 GEAIGNYY, CDR2 EKD. The CDR3 loop spans 17 amino acids. CDR3 in DNA: TGTGCCTGTGACACCGCTGGGGGATTTTGGGACACCCGACAGATGTTTTTC. This sequence encodes CACDTAGGFWDTRQMFF.

About this clone itself: A much larger clone differs from this one at a single base, so this may be a read error. The sample holds other DNA sequences that translate to the same CDR3. This chain uses TRDV2 with TRDJ1, with 8 bases identical to TRDD3. The germline V gene has CDR1 GEAIGNYY and CDR2 EKD. There are 15 residues in the CDR3. In nucleotides, the CDR3 is TGTGCCTGCGACACCGTTGGGGGATACACCGATAAACTCATCTTT. Protein: CACDTVGGYTDKLIF.

By share, this clone counts as medium-sized. It differs at one base from a far larger clone, so likely a read error. Other DNA sequences in this sample translate to the same CDR3. V usage is TRDV2 and J usage is TRDJ3; 7 nucleotides line up with TRDD3. Germline assignment: CDR1 GEAIGNYY and CDR2 EKD. The CDR3 sequence is 17 residues long. The CDR3 region has the DNA TGTGCCTGTGACACCTGGGGGAGCTCCTGGGACACCCGGCAGATGTTTTTC. This translates into CACDTWGSSWDTRQMFF.

Turning to this clone: Being one base from a much bigger clone, this may be a read error. This sequence joins TRDV2 and TRDJ3, with a possible D match to TRDD3 (6 bases). Trimming pared 0 bases from V and 2 bases from J, leaving 10 bases between. The CDR3 loop spans 17 amino acids. Looked up from germline, CDR1 is GEAIGNYY and CDR2 is EKD. CDR3 DNA: TGTGCCTGTGACACCGTGGGGGTTACCTGGGACACCCGACAGATGTTTTTC. Amino acids: CACDTVGVTWDTRQMFF.

Points on this clone: A junction end diverges from the germline sequence, so it may reflect a read error. Other nucleotide sequences in the sample specify the same CDR3. V and J are TRDV2 and TRDJ3; D possibly matches TRDD2 or TRDD3 (5 bases each). Germline CDR1 reads GEAIGNYY; CDR2 reads EKD. This CDR3 is 17 amino acids long. The CDR3 DNA is TGTGCCTGTGACTTACCTACTGGCTCCTGGGACACTCGACAGATGTTTTTC. Protein: CACDLPTGSWDTRQMFF.

V is TRDV2 and J is TRDJ3; TRDD3 matches 8 bases. J gave up 0 bases and V 0 bases, and 6 bases lay outside the gene matches. The CDR3 length is 19 residues. CDR1 GEAIGNYY and CDR2 EKD come from the germline V gene. CDR3 in DNA: TGTGCCTGTGACACCGTGGGATACGGAATCTCCTGGGACACCCGACAGATGTTTTTC. It translates to CACDTVGYGISWDTRQMFF.

A remark on this clone: One base separates it from a far larger clone, so it is likely a read error. The identical CDR3 is also encoded by other nucleotide sequences in the sample. This chain connects TRDV2 to TRDJ3; 10 bases fit TRDD3. The germline gives CDR1 GEAIGNYY, CDR2 EKD. V shed 0 bases, J shed 0 bases, and the junction held 4 bases outside the gene matches. The CDR3 is 19 amino acids. CDR3 coding DNA: TGTGCCTGTGACACCGTGCTGGGGGATAGCTCCTGGGACACCCGACAGATGTTTTTC. Amino acids: CACDTVLGDSSWDTRQMFF.

Notes on this clone: This same CDR3 is encoded by further DNA sequences in the sample. V gene TRDV2 combines with J gene TRDJ3; 13 positions agree with TRDD3. Germline CDR1 GEAIGNYY, CDR2 EKD. This CDR3 region has 20 residues. Losses at the gene ends were 0 bases for V and 2 bases for J; bases not matched to a gene: 6. CDR3 sequence: CACDTVLGDTRTWDTRQMFF. The CDR3 DNA is TGTGCCTGTGACACCGTACTGGGGGATACGAGAACCTGGGACACCCGACAGATGTTTTTC.

The table lists this clone with a few counts. With a much larger clone just one base away, this may be a read error. The sample contains more than one DNA sequence encoding this CDR3. The chain is built from TRDV2 and TRDJ3; 8 bases line up with TRDD3. CDR1 and CDR2 (germline): GEAIGNYY, EKD. The CDR3 is 20 residues long. The CDR3 reads CACDTVLGGSSSWDTRQMFF. CDR3 coding DNA: TGTGCCTGTGACACCGTACTGGGGGGTTCAAGCTCCTGGGACACCCGCCAGATGTTTTTC.

CDR3 nucleotide sequence: TGTGCCTGTGACACTTTACTGGGGATTAGCTCCTGGGACACCCGACAGATGTTTTTC. Amino acids: CACDTLLGISSWDTRQMFF. The chain joins TRDV2 to TRDJ3; 7 bases agree with TRDD3. The CDR3 consists of 19 residues. V shed 1 base and J 0 bases; nucleotides not matched to a gene: 8. CDR1 GEAIGNYY and CDR2 EKD come from the germline V gene.

Of note for this clone: Possible read error: a much larger clone is one base away. J is TRDJ3 and V is TRDV2; 12 bases are shared with TRDD3. This CDR3 has 20 residues. Germline values: CDR1 GEAIGNYY, CDR2 EKD. The CDR3 region has the DNA TGTGCCTGTGACACCGTACTGGGGGATACAACCTCCTGGGACACCCGACAGATTTTTTTC. Amino acids: CACDTVLGDTTSWDTRQIFF.

This clone has only a few counts. The CDR3 bases are TGTGCCTGTGGCCCGATACTGGGGGATACCTCCTGGGACACCCGACAGATGTTTTTC. Translation: CACGPILGDTSWDTRQMFF. The V gene is TRDV2, the J gene TRDJ3; 12 nucleotides line up with TRDD3. The CDR3 length is 19 residues. The V gene end was trimmed by 5 bases and the J gene end by 0 bases; junction bases not matched to a gene: 7. Germline-derived CDR1 and CDR2 are GEAIGNYY and EKD.

In regard to this clone: The TCRdb protein, from a much larger clone, departs from this DNA's translation at residue 10, likely by read error; the protein shown derives from the DNA. The chain employs TRDV2 and TRDJ3, with TRDD3 matching over 9 bases. Germline trimming cut 3 bases from V and 5 bases from J; bases unmatched to any gene: 7. The CDR3 has 17 residues. Germline lookup yields CDR1 GEAIGNYY and CDR2 EKD. The CDR3 DNA is TGTGCCTGTGACTACTGGGGGAGTTCCCGGGACACCCGACAGATGTTTTTC. It translates to CACDYWGSSRDTRQMFF.

The chain is built from TRDV2 and TRDJ3; the match to TRDD3 covers 9 bases. Germline V gives CDR1 GEAIGNYY, CDR2 EKD. This CDR3 region has 19 residues. V trimming: 1 base; J trimming: 0 bases; junction bases outside the gene matches: 6. CDR3 amino acids: CACDTLGDQSSWDTRQMFF. The CDR3 DNA reads as TGTGCCTGTGACACTCTGGGGGATCAAAGCTCCTGGGACACCCGACAGATGTTTTTC.

Notes on this clone: This same CDR3 is encoded by further DNA sequences in the sample. The chain uses TRDV2 and TRDJ3, with 10 bases matching TRDD3. Germline values: CDR1 GEAIGNYY, CDR2 EKD. The trim removed 0 bases at V and 2 bases at J, leaving 6 bases unmatched. This CDR3 spans 19 amino acids. The CDR3 DNA reads as TGTGCCTGTGACACCTGGGGGATACAGGGCGCCTGGGACACCCGACAGATGTTTTTC. Translated: CACDTWGIQGAWDTRQMFF.

This clone was recorded at least ten times. This specimen includes other DNA sequences encoding the same CDR3. This chain links TRDV2 with TRDJ3; 9 nucleotides line up with TRDD3. CDR1 and CDR2 (germline): GEAIGNYY, EKD. Trimming at V came to 0 bases and at J to 1 base, leaving 3 bases not matched to a gene. The CDR3 is made up of 18 amino acids. CDR3: CACDTVLGDSWDTRQMFF. The CDR3 DNA sequence: TGTGCCTGTGACACCGTGCTGGGGGATTCCTGGGACACCCGACAGATGTTTTTC.

The sample holds a few counts of this clone. At one boundary the junction diverges from the germline segment, which might be a read error. The rearrangement joins TRDV2 to TRDJ2, with a weak D call TRDD3 (6 bases). CDR3 length: 19 amino acids. Germline CDR1 and CDR2: GEAIGNYY and EKD. The DNA for the CDR3 is TGTGCCTGTGACACCGTAGAGTCCTGGGTGATACGGCCGACAGCACACCTCTTCTTT. The encoded protein is CACDTVESWVIRPTAHLFF.

This clone occurred a few times. The amino acid sequence in TCRdb belongs to a much larger clone and departs from this DNA's translation at residue 10, likely a sequencing read error; the sequence shown is translated from the DNA. The chain links TRDV2 to TRDJ3; 7 bases are shared with TRDD3. The germline gives CDR1 GEAIGNYY, CDR2 EKD. The CDR3 is 17 amino acids. CDR3 region: CACDTVLGSLDTRQMFF. CDR3 DNA: TGTGCCTGTGACACCGTACTGGGGTCCTTGGACACCCGACAGATGTTTTTC.

Of note for this clone: One junction end does not reproduce the germline sequence, and a read error may be involved. Other DNA sequences in this specimen translate into the identical CDR3. J is TRDJ3 and V is TRDV2, with 11 bases matching TRDD3. The CDR3 runs to 20 residues. CDR1 and CDR2 (germline): GEAIGNYY, EKD. The CDR3 nucleotides read TGTGCCTGTGACACCGCCTGGGGGATACAGACGACCTGGGACACCCGCCAGATGTTTTTC. As protein: CACDTAWGIQTTWDTRQMFF.

This clone appeared many times. A far bigger clonotype differs at one base, so this is likely a read error. Other DNA sequences of this sample code for an identical CDR3. The rearrangement links TRDV2 to TRDJ2, with 13 bases lining up with TRDD3. Trimming took 3 bases from V and 2 from J; bases not matched to a gene: 2. The germline V gene has CDR1 GEAIGNYY and CDR2 EKD. This CDR3 comprises 16 residues. The CDR3: CACDVLGDTLTAQLFF. CDR3 sequence (DNA): TGTGCCTGTGACGTACTGGGGGATACGTTGACAGCACAACTCTTCTTT.

This clone was picked up many times. The chain has TRDV2 and TRDJ2; 9 bases agree with TRDD3. The J segment lost 0 bases and the V segment lost 2 bases, leaving 3 bases of the junction unmatched. CDR3 length: 16 residues. Germline CDR1 is GEAIGNYY and CDR2 is EKD. The CDR3 DNA reads TGTGCCTGTGACAGTACTGGGGGAGCTTTGACAGCACAACTCTTCTTT. Residues: CACDSTGGALTAQLFF.

In this sample, this clone turned up a few times. This chain connects TRDV2 to TRDJ3; D gene unclear. The CDR3 has 18 amino acids. CDR1 and CDR2 (germline): GEAIGNYY, EKD. V was pared by 1 base and J by 2 bases, with 14 bases between. CDR3 amino acids: CACDTLLQITWDTRQMFF. Here the CDR3 DNA reads TGTGCCTGTGACACGTTATTACAGATTACCTGGGACACCCGACAGATGTTTTTC.